This is a list of T cell receptor beta chains from one sample in a study of T cell responses to AZD1222 COVID-19 vaccine. Method: immunoSEQ multiplex PCR; TCRdb's copy keeps in-frame clones and lacks some. The table lists over 120,000 clones, over 75% of them singletons, with 5.4% in the top ten. The sample in question was peripheral blood, obtained 28 days after the second dose of the MenACWY control vaccine. Receptors originate from an adult who received the MenACWY meningococcal vaccine as a control. CDR3s include the opening cysteine and the closing phenylalanine or tryptophan. The D gene is left open where the match is weak. The size of a clone is reported for some rows only, either as once, few or many, or as a class for expanded clones.

clone size: NA
D gene: NA
CDR3 length: 12
J gene: TRBJ2-3
V gene: TRBV10-3
CDR3 DNA: TGTGCCATCAGTGAGTCTAGGGATACGCAGTATTTT
CDR3 protein: CAISESRDTQYF

clone size: NA
D gene: TRBD2
CDR3 length: 15
J gene: TRBJ2-3
V gene: TRBV6-4
CDR3 DNA: TGTGCCAGCAGGAAGCTAGCGGCGTCCACAGATACGCAGTATTTT
CDR3 protein: CASRKLAASTDTQYF

clone size: NA
D gene: NA
CDR3 length: 13
J gene: TRBJ2-7
V gene: TRBV5-1
CDR3 DNA: TGCGCCAGAAGGAAACGGGCCGACTACGAGCAGTACTTC
CDR3 protein: CARRKRADYEQYF

clone size: NA
D gene: NA
CDR3 length: 13
J gene: TRBJ2-7
V gene: TRBV7-2
CDR3 DNA: TGTGCCAGCAGCTCGACAGCCCGGAGGGAGCAGTACTTC
CDR3 protein: CASSSTARREQYF

clone size: NA
D gene: NA
CDR3 length: 14
J gene: TRBJ1-4
V gene: TRBV5-1
CDR3 DNA: TGCGCCAGCAGCTCTCGGGTTGGAGATGAAAAACTGTTTTTT
CDR3 protein: CASSSRVGDEKLFF

clone size: once
D gene: TRBD1
CDR3 length: 15
J gene: TRBJ1-2
V gene: TRBV19
CDR3 DNA: TGTGCCAGTAGTAGAGACAGGGGGCTTGACTATGGCTACACCTTC
CDR3 protein: CASSRDRGLDYGYTF

clone size: NA
D gene: NA
CDR3 length: 15
J gene: TRBJ1-3
V gene: TRBV2
CDR3 DNA: TGTGCCAGCAGGGGAGTGGCAGGGGCTGGAAACACCATATATTTT
CDR3 protein: CASRGVAGAGNTIYF

clone size: NA
D gene: NA
CDR3 length: 15
J gene: TRBJ1-4
V gene: TRBV6-1
CDR3 DNA: TGTGCCAGCAGTGAAGCGACAGCCTTTGATGAAAAACTGTTTTTT
CDR3 protein: CASSEATAFDEKLFF

clone size: few
D gene: NA
CDR3 length: 13
J gene: TRBJ2-7
V gene: TRBV27
CDR3 DNA: TGTGCCAGCAGTTTGCGGGGGCTCGACGAGCAGTACTTC
CDR3 protein: CASSLRGLDEQYF

clone size: NA
D gene: NA
CDR3 length: 15
J gene: TRBJ2-3
V gene: TRBV19
CDR3 DNA: TGTGCCAGTAGTATACGGGGGACTCTCACAGATACGCAGTATTTT
CDR3 protein: CASSIRGTLTDTQYF

clone size: NA
D gene: NA
CDR3 length: 16
J gene: TRBJ2-1
V gene: TRBV24-1
CDR3 DNA: TGTGCCACCACTAGTGCAGGGTCAATCGACGGCAATGAGCAGTTCTTC
CDR3 protein: CATTSAGSIDGNEQFF

clone size: few
D gene: NA
CDR3 length: 16
J gene: TRBJ2-5
V gene: TRBV3-1/TRBV3-2
CDR3 DNA: TGTGCCAGCAGCACTCCCGCGGCGGAATTCCAAGAGACCCAGTACTTC
CDR3 protein: CASSTPAAEFQETQYF

clone size: NA
D gene: NA
CDR3 length: 16
J gene: TRBJ2-7
V gene: TRBV7-2
CDR3 DNA: TGTGCCAGCAGCTTTAGGGGACCGGCAGAAGCCTACGAGCAGTACTTC
CDR3 protein: CASSFRGPAEAYEQYF

clone size: NA
D gene: NA
CDR3 length: 14
J gene: TRBJ2-7
V gene: TRBV11-3
CDR3 DNA: TGTGCCAGCAGCTTAGGGGGGAGCTTCGCCGAGCAGTACTTC
CDR3 protein: CASSLGGSFAEQYF

clone size: NA
D gene: TRBD1
CDR3 length: 14
J gene: TRBJ2-3
V gene: TRBV11-1
CDR3 DNA: TGTGCCAGCAGCTTGGACAGGGCGGCAGATACGCAGTATTTT
CDR3 protein: CASSLDRAADTQYF

clone size: NA
D gene: NA
CDR3 length: 17
J gene: TRBJ2-1
V gene: TRBV5-5
CDR3 DNA: TGTGCCAGCAGCTTGGCCTCGGTCAGGGGATCCTACAATGAGCAGTTCTTC
CDR3 protein: CASSLASVRGSYNEQFF

clone size: once
D gene: NA
CDR3 length: 12
J gene: TRBJ1-2
V gene: TRBV28
CDR3 DNA: TGTGCCAGCAGTGCGACCCTAGGGGGCTACACCTTC
CDR3 protein: CASSATLGGYTF

clone size: NA
D gene: NA
CDR3 length: 14
J gene: TRBJ1-1
V gene: TRBV27
CDR3 DNA: TGTGCCAGCAGTTTAAGATTCTTAGGGACTGAAGCTTTCTTT
CDR3 protein: CASSLRFLGTEAFF

clone size: NA
D gene: TRBD1
CDR3 length: 17
J gene: TRBJ2-2
V gene: TRBV9
CDR3 DNA: TGTGCCAGCAGCGTTTCGGGGACAGGGGTGAATACCGGGGAGCTGTTTTTT
CDR3 protein: CASSVSGTGVNTGELFF

clone size: NA
D gene: TRBD2
CDR3 length: 16
J gene: TRBJ2-3
V gene: TRBV11-1
CDR3 DNA: TGTGCCAGCAGCACGGGACTAGCGGCGAGGGCAGATACGCAGTATTTT
CDR3 protein: CASSTGLAARADTQYF

clone size: NA
D gene: TRBD2
CDR3 length: 14
J gene: TRBJ2-7
V gene: TRBV7-8
CDR3 DNA: TGTGCCAGCACTGGGGGGGTCCTCCCCTACGAGCAGTACTTC
CDR3 protein: CASTGGVLPYEQYF

clone size: NA
D gene: TRBD1
CDR3 length: 15
J gene: TRBJ1-5
V gene: TRBV5-6
CDR3 DNA: TGTGCCAGCAGAACAGGGGGCAATAGCAATCAGCCCCAGCATTTT
CDR3 protein: CASRTGGNSNQPQHF

clone size: once
D gene: NA
CDR3 length: 16
J gene: TRBJ1-3
V gene: TRBV4-1
CDR3 DNA: TGCGCCAGCAGCCAAGATGGGGGACTCCGTCGGGTGGACATATATTTT
CDR3 protein: CASSQDGGLRRVDIYF

clone size: NA
D gene: TRBD1
CDR3 length: 15
J gene: TRBJ2-1
V gene: TRBV11-2
CDR3 DNA: TGTGCCAGCAGCTCGAGACAGGGGAACGACAATGAGCAGTTCTTC
CDR3 protein: CASSSRQGNDNEQFF

clone size: NA
D gene: NA
CDR3 length: 13
J gene: TRBJ2-5
V gene: TRBV7-2
CDR3 DNA: TGTGCCAGCAGCTCCGGGGATCGGGAGACCCAGTACTTC
CDR3 protein: CASSSGDRETQYF

clone size: NA
D gene: NA
CDR3 length: 15
J gene: TRBJ1-2
V gene: TRBV3-1/TRBV3-2
CDR3 DNA: TGTGCCAGCAGCTTCGGGACATCCCTTGCCTATGGCTACACCTTC
CDR3 protein: CASSFGTSLAYGYTF

clone size: NA
D gene: NA
CDR3 length: 14
J gene: TRBJ1-1
V gene: TRBV5-1
CDR3 DNA: TGCGCCAGCAGCTTGGTATCAGGGAACACTGAAGCTTTCTTT
CDR3 protein: CASSLVSGNTEAFF

clone size: NA
D gene: NA
CDR3 length: 13
J gene: TRBJ1-1
V gene: TRBV4-2
CDR3 DNA: TGTGCCAGCAGCCAACACCGGGACGGTGAAGCTTTCTTT
CDR3 protein: CASSQHRDGEAFF

clone size: NA
D gene: NA
CDR3 length: 14
J gene: TRBJ2-7
V gene: TRBV5-1
CDR3 DNA: TGCGCCAGCAGCTTGGGGGGACGGACCTACGAGCAGTACTTC
CDR3 protein: CASSLGGRTYEQYF

clone size: NA
D gene: NA
CDR3 length: 14
J gene: TRBJ1-1
V gene: TRBV6-2/TRBV6-3
CDR3 DNA: TGTGCCAGCAGTTACCGTACAGGATACACTGAAGCTTTCTTT
CDR3 protein: CASSYRTGYTEAFF

clone size: NA
D gene: NA
CDR3 length: 14
J gene: TRBJ2-2
V gene: TRBV4-3
CDR3 DNA: TGCGCCAGCAGCCAAGGGGCCGGCACCGGGGAGCTGTTTTTT
CDR3 protein: CASSQGAGTGELFF

clone size: NA
D gene: TRBD1
CDR3 length: 16
J gene: TRBJ2-2
V gene: TRBV11-3
CDR3 DNA: TGTGCCAGCAGCTTAACAGGGGGCCGGGGCACCGGGGAGCTGTTTTTT
CDR3 protein: CASSLTGGRGTGELFF

clone size: NA
D gene: NA
CDR3 length: 14
J gene: TRBJ1-1
V gene: TRBV11-2
CDR3 DNA: TGTGCCAGCAGCTATGACAATGGGGTGGGGGAAGCTTTCTTT
CDR3 protein: CASSYDNGVGEAFF

clone size: NA
D gene: NA
CDR3 length: 14
J gene: TRBJ1-4
V gene: TRBV6-6
CDR3 DNA: TGTGCCAGCAGTTGGGCAGGAGCTAATGAAAAACTGTTTTTT
CDR3 protein: CASSWAGANEKLFF

clone size: NA
D gene: NA
CDR3 length: 14
J gene: TRBJ1-6
V gene: TRBV7-9
CDR3 DNA: TGTGCCAGCAGCTTCGGGACGGCAAATTCACCCCTCCACTTT
CDR3 protein: CASSFGTANSPLHF

clone size: NA
D gene: TRBD2
CDR3 length: 21
J gene: TRBJ2-1
V gene: TRBV24-1
CDR3 DNA: TGTGCCACCAGTGATTTCACCGGGACTAGCGGGGGCCATAGCTCCTACAATGAGCAGTTCTTC
CDR3 protein: CATSDFTGTSGGHSSYNEQFF

clone size: once
D gene: NA
CDR3 length: 14
J gene: TRBJ2-5
V gene: TRBV28
CDR3 DNA: TGTGCCAGCAGTCAGATTTCTATGGGGGAGACCCAGTACTTC
CDR3 protein: CASSQISMGETQYF

clone size: NA
D gene: NA
CDR3 length: 18
J gene: TRBJ2-7
V gene: TRBV4-2
CDR3 DNA: TGTGCCAGCAGCCAGGGGGGGCCTCAGCACTATACCTCCTACGAGCAGTACTTC
CDR3 protein: CASSQGGPQHYTSYEQYF

clone size: NA
D gene: NA
CDR3 length: 15
J gene: TRBJ2-1
V gene: TRBV1
CDR3 DNA: TGCACCAGCAGCCCTCCTGACAGGGTAAGTGATGAGCAGTTCTTC
CDR3 protein: CTSSPPDRVSDEQFF

clone size: NA
D gene: TRBD2
CDR3 length: 16
J gene: TRBJ2-7
V gene: TRBV18
CDR3 DNA: TGTGCCAGCTCACCCGGACTAGCAGTAGGCTCCTACGAGCAGTACTTC
CDR3 protein: CASSPGLAVGSYEQYF

clone size: NA
D gene: TRBD1
CDR3 length: 17
J gene: TRBJ1-1
V gene: TRBV19
CDR3 DNA: TGTGCCAGTAGTATAGTTCGCGGGGACAGGCTGAACACTGAAGCTTTCTTT
CDR3 protein: CASSIVRGDRLNTEAFF

clone size: NA
D gene: NA
CDR3 length: 15
J gene: TRBJ2-7
V gene: TRBV18
CDR3 DNA: TGTGCCAGCTCACCACAAAGTGGGGGTACCTACGAGCAGTACTTC
CDR3 protein: CASSPQSGGTYEQYF

clone size: NA
D gene: TRBD2
CDR3 length: 13
J gene: TRBJ2-1
V gene: TRBV4-3
CDR3 DNA: TGCGCCAGCAGACTAGCGGGAATCAATGAGCAGTTCTTC
CDR3 protein: CASRLAGINEQFF

clone size: NA
D gene: TRBD2
CDR3 length: 15
J gene: TRBJ2-7
V gene: TRBV3-1/TRBV3-2
CDR3 DNA: TGTGCCAGCAGCCTCGGACTAGCGGGGGGAATAGAGCAGTACTTC
CDR3 protein: CASSLGLAGGIEQYF

clone size: once
D gene: TRBD1
CDR3 length: 17
J gene: TRBJ2-2
V gene: TRBV3-1/TRBV3-2
CDR3 DNA: TGTGCCAGCAGCCGGACCTCGAGGGGGCGGTTCACCGGGGAGCTGTTTTTT
CDR3 protein: CASSRTSRGRFTGELFF

clone size: NA
D gene: NA
CDR3 length: 15
J gene: TRBJ2-7
V gene: TRBV19
CDR3 DNA: TGTGCCAGTAGTTTCAGGGTCTTTAGCTCCTACGAGCAGTACTTC
CDR3 protein: CASSFRVFSSYEQYF

clone size: NA
D gene: TRBD1
CDR3 length: 16
J gene: TRBJ1-2
V gene: TRBV7-2
CDR3 DNA: TGTGCCAGCAGCTTAGCCTCGTGGACAGGGGGCAATGGCTACACCTTC
CDR3 protein: CASSLASWTGGNGYTF

clone size: NA
D gene: NA
CDR3 length: 13
J gene: TRBJ2-7
V gene: TRBV2
CDR3 DNA: TGTGCCAGCAGGTGGACCCTTTCTGAGGAGCAGTACTTC
CDR3 protein: CASRWTLSEEQYF

clone size: NA
D gene: NA
CDR3 length: 11
J gene: TRBJ2-5
V gene: TRBV20-1
CDR3 DNA: TGCAGTGCCTGGGACCAAGAGACCCAGTACTTC
CDR3 protein: CSAWDQETQYF

clone size: NA
D gene: NA
CDR3 length: 15
J gene: TRBJ2-7
V gene: TRBV28
CDR3 DNA: TGTGCCAGCAGGGAGTTCGGCGCGGGGTCCTACGAGCAGTACTTC
CDR3 protein: CASREFGAGSYEQYF